A selection of T cell receptor beta chains follows, all from one sample in a study of blood T cell repertoires in COVID-19. The data were produced by immunoSEQ multiplex PCR, yet TCRdb's version contains in-frame clones alone and is incomplete. The repertoire holds 200,000 to 250,000 clones, with more than 75% as singletons. The sample was PBMCs or T cells enriched from blood (not recorded which). The source is a man aged 25-45 years with acute COVID-19. CDR3s include the opening cysteine and the closing phenylalanine or tryptophan. The D gene is left open where the match is weak. Rows may omit the clone size; those that give it use once, few, many or a size class.

>TRBV30|.|.|TRBJ1-6
TGTGCCTGGAGGGAGGGGAACTCCTATAATTCACCCCTCCACTTT
CAWREGNSYNSPLHF
>TRBV23-1|TRBD1|few|TRBJ1-3
TGCGCCAGCAGTCGCACAGGGGGCGCGGATGGAAACACCATATATTTT
CASSRTGGADGNTIYF
>TRBV12-3/TRBV12-4|.|.|TRBJ1-4
TGTGCCAGCAGTTTTAACAGGGAAAAACTGTTTTTT
CASSFNREKLFF
>TRBV9|.|.|TRBJ1-1
TGTGCCAGCAGCGGCCCGGGGGGAGCTTTCTTT
CASSGPGGAFF
>TRBV3-1/TRBV3-2|.|.|TRBJ1-1
TGTGCCAGCAGGGGCAGGGGTGACGTTCGGTACACTGAAGCTTTCTTT
CASRGRGDVRYTEAFF
>TRBV6-5|TRBD1|.|TRBJ1-1
TGTGCCAGCAAGTGGACAGGGGGTGAAGCTTTCTTT
CASKWTGGEAFF
>TRBV9|.|.|TRBJ1-4
TGTGCCAGCAGCGTAGAACCAGGGGACCCGTCTGAAAAACTGTTTTTT
CASSVEPGDPSEKLFF
>TRBV9|TRBD1|.|TRBJ2-1
TGTGCCAGCAGGGGACAGGGCATTCGAGAGCAGTTCTTC
CASRGQGIREQFF
>TRBV2|TRBD2|.|TRBJ2-4
TGTGCCAGCATTGGCGGGGGGGGAAACATTCAGTACTTC
CASIGGGGNIQYF
>TRBV7-6|.|.|TRBJ2-5
TGTGCCAGCAGCTTAGAACTACTAGGGTCGGAGACCCAGTACTTC
CASSLELLGSETQYF
>TRBV9|.|.|TRBJ1-1
TGTGCCAGCAGCGTAAAACAGGGTCTCACTGAAGCTTTCTTT
CASSVKQGLTEAFF
>TRBV12-3/TRBV12-4|.|.|TRBJ2-5
TGTGCCAGCACCCCAGCGGGTCAAGAGACCCAGTACTTC
CASTPAGQETQYF
>TRBV6-5|TRBD1|few|TRBJ1-2
TGTGCCAGCAGGGCCTCGGGACAGGGTGGCTATGGCTACACCTTC
CASRASGQGGYGYTF
>TRBV13|TRBD2|.|TRBJ2-5
TGTGCCAGCAGCTCTAGCGGCTATCAAGAGACCCAGTACTTC
CASSSSGYQETQYF
>TRBV30|TRBD1|.|TRBJ1-5
TGTGCCTGGAGGGGACAGGGGCAAAATCAGCCCCAGCATTTT
CAWRGQGQNQPQHF
>TRBV9|.|.|TRBJ2-5
TGTGCCAGCAGCGTCGCAGGGTACCAAGAGACCCAGTACTTC
CASSVAGYQETQYF
>TRBV14|TRBD1|once|TRBJ1-3
TGTGCCAGCAGCCAAGTGGTTGGGACAGCTGGAAACACCATATATTTT
CASSQVVGTAGNTIYF
>TRBV20-1|.|.|TRBJ1-3
TGCAGTGCTAGTAGCGACAGCTTCTCTGGAAACACCATATATTTT
CSASSDSFSGNTIYF
>TRBV5-1|TRBD2|.|TRBJ2-5
TGCGCCAGCAGCTTGGTCCTAGCGGGGGAAGAGACCCAGTACTTC
CASSLVLAGEETQYF
>TRBV25-1|.|.|TRBJ1-5
TGTGCCAGCAGTGATCGCGACACCTCGGGACAGCCCCAGCATTTT
CASSDRDTSGQPQHF
>TRBV7-9|.|.|TRBJ1-5
TGTGCCAGCAGCTTAGCGGGGGGGGGCAATCAGCCCCAGCATTTT
CASSLAGGGNQPQHF
>TRBV13|.|once|TRBJ1-1
TGTGCCAGCAGCCCGGCGGGGACTGGAGGGGCTTTCTTT
CASSPAGTGGAFF
>TRBV9|TRBD1|few|TRBJ1-2
TGTGCCAGCAGCGTAAGCGACAGGGTTGACTATGGCTACACCTTC
CASSVSDRVDYGYTF
>TRBV24-1|.|.|TRBJ2-3
TGTGCCACCAGTGATTTGTCTAGTTGGTATTTT
CATSDLSSWYF
>TRBV5-4|TRBD2|.|TRBJ2-1
TGTGCCAGCAGGAGCGGGACCTCCTACAATGAGCAGTTCTTC
CASRSGTSYNEQFF
>TRBV19|.|.|TRBJ1-1
TGTGCCAGTATCAGGCTACGAGAAGCTTTCTTT
CASIRLREAFF
>TRBV9|TRBD1|once|TRBJ2-4
TGTGCCAGCAGCCCCGGAAACGGACAGGCGGCATTGGTTTTCGAAAACATTCAGTACTTC
CASSPGNGQAALVFENIQYF
>TRBV5-6|TRBD1|.|TRBJ1-2
TGTGCCAGCAGCCCCTACTGGACAGGGAAAATCTATGGCTACACCTTC
CASSPYWTGKIYGYTF
>TRBV6-5|.|once|TRBJ1-2
TGTGCCAGCACGTCCGGAGACAGCTACTATGGCTACACCTTC
CASTSGDSYYGYTF
>TRBV30|.|.|TRBJ1-1
TGTGCCTGGAGCCCAGGGGCGAACACTGAAGCTTTCTTT
CAWSPGANTEAFF
>TRBV4-2|.|.|TRBJ1-2
TGTGCCAGCAGCCAAAACGGACAAGCGTCTAACTATGGCTACACCTTC
CASSQNGQASNYGYTF
>TRBV7-9|.|.|TRBJ1-2
TGTGCCAGCAGCTTGGGAGATAACTATGGCTACACCTTC
CASSLGDNYGYTF
>TRBV19|TRBD2|.|TRBJ2-7
TGTGCCAGTAGTATTCCAGCGGGGGCCTCTTTCTACGAGCAGTACTTC
CASSIPAGASFYEQYF
>TRBV4-1|.|.|TRBJ2-3
TGCGCCAGCAGCCAAATAGGACTAAAAGATACGCAGTATTTT
CASSQIGLKDTQYF
>TRBV10-3|TRBD2|.|TRBJ2-7
TGTGCCATCAGTGAGGGAACTAGCGGGGCCTACGAGCAGTACTTC
CAISEGTSGAYEQYF
>TRBV27|TRBD1|.|TRBJ1-5
TGTGCCAGCAGTTTCGGGTACAGGGGGCTGGGATTACAGCCCCAGCATTTT
CASSFGYRGLGLQPQHF
>TRBV9|.|.|TRBJ1-3
TGTGCCAGCGGGACAACAGGTTCCGGAAACACCATATATTTT
CASGTTGSGNTIYF
>TRBV11-2|.|.|TRBJ2-1
TGTGCCAGCAGCGTCGGGAGAAATGAGCAGTTCTTC
CASSVGRNEQFF
>TRBV7-2|TRBD2|.|TRBJ2-7
TGTGCCAGCAGCTTAAGCGGGGGGTCGGTTAAAGCGATATACGAGCAGTACTTC
CASSLSGGSVKAIYEQYF
>TRBV29-1|TRBD1|.|TRBJ1-1
TGCAGCGTTGAGGGACAGGGGGCCACTGAAGCTTTCTTT
CSVEGQGATEAFF
>TRBV6-2/TRBV6-3|TRBD2|.|TRBJ2-1
TGTGCCAGCAGCCCGGGACTAGCGGCTGGGGAGCAGTTCTTC
CASSPGLAAGEQFF
>TRBV4-1|.|.|TRBJ2-1
TGCGCCAGCAGCACCCGGGACACTGACAATGAGCAGTTCTTC
CASSTRDTDNEQFF
>TRBV5-1|.|.|TRBJ1-4
TGCGCCAGCAGCTCCGCACTAATCGGACGATCCCTAACCAGGGAAGTATGCGAAAAACTGTTTTTT
CASSSALIGRSLTREVCEKLFF
>TRBV7-9|.|.|TRBJ1-3
TGTGCCAGCAGCTTACGCCCTGTCAGCGAATGGGCTGGAAACACCATATATTTT
CASSLRPVSEWAGNTIYF
>TRBV6-2/TRBV6-3|.|.|TRBJ2-3
TGTGCCAGCAGTTGGACACGACCTATCACAGATACGCAGTATTTT
CASSWTRPITDTQYF
>TRBV7-6|TRBD1|.|TRBJ2-1
TGTGCCAGCAGCTCCGGGACAGGGGCTACTAATGAGCAGTTCTTC
CASSSGTGATNEQFF
>TRBV18|.|.|TRBJ1-6
TGTGCCAGCTCACCAGCGGCCGTGGATAATTCACCCCTCCACTTT
CASSPAAVDNSPLHF
>TRBV15|.|.|TRBJ2-3
TGTGCCACCACCGAGGGCCCGACAGATACGCAGTATTTT
CATTEGPTDTQYF
>TRBV19|TRBD1|few|TRBJ1-5
TGTGCCAGTAGTATTGAACCAGGGGGACAGCCCCAGCATTTT
CASSIEPGGQPQHF
>TRBV7-3|TRBD2|.|TRBJ2-3
TGTGCCAGCAGCTTAGTCCTAGCGGGGGGCACAGATACGCAGTATTTT
CASSLVLAGGTDTQYF